This T cell receptor (beta chain) is drawn from a study of blood T cell repertoires in COVID-19 (dated by TCRdb to the early 2020s). As for the study more broadly: Samples from collaborators originated in the United States, Italy and Spain and spanned both the acute and convalescent phases of COVID-19. Sample metadata almost always included a de-identified subject ID, COVID-19 status, age in years and sex. The samples were drawn from two sources: the first 160 participants of the ongoing ImmuneRACE study, and 1,000 to 1,500 subjects contributed by 6 global collaborators. Deeply sampled blood TCRbeta repertoires from subjects exposed to, actively infected with, or recovered from COVID-19 were included in the dataset. The prospective study material was composed of cDNA or gDNA derived from T cells, B-cell-depleted T cells, or PBMCs. Where available, HLA class I and class II types were obtained from metadata supplied by the sample provider rather than from assay-based typing. A freely available public database, intended as a resource for researchers studying the immune response to SARS-CoV-2, is where the repertoires were released.

Spanning cysteine to phenylalanine, the CDR3 consists of 17 amino acids. Of all the DNA, just the CDR3 is kept, 51 bases in frame from base 1. V lost 3 bases and J lost 5 bases, and the count of bases not matched to a germline gene is 13. The germline V gene encodes CDR1 LGHNA and CDR2 YSLEER. TCRbeta CDR3 regions were amplified from genomic DNA by means of the immunoSEQ Assay, a bias-controlled multiplex PCR. In the paper's pipeline: Within the assay, amplification of reference gene primers was used to estimate how many nucleated cells each sample contained. To quantify the absolute abundance of each unique TCRbeta CDR3 rearrangement, sequence reads were collapsed and filtered. For each sample, productive Simpson clonality was calculated by taking the square root of Simpson's diversity index across productive rearrangements. Sourced from immuneACCESS, this table was stored by TCRdb with only in-frame sequences that have V and J called. A share of the clones is absent; for the studies checked, an unresolved V gene accounts for under half, and the remainder has no known explanation. For V, J and clone size, that table is used; D and trimming come from the DNA. In this sample the table shows about 350,000 clones, about 90% of which occur a single time. The ten largest clonotypes hold under 3.5% of the sample.

Points on this clone: What antigen it recognizes has not been identified. No base quality values were provided; no much bigger clone lies one nucleotide off.

A second Seattle source provided samples from volunteer blood donors who had recovered from COVID-19. Each collaborating institution followed its own protocols to collect whole blood in K2EDTA tubes. For TCRbeta analysis, collaborators shipped samples as frozen whole blood, isolated PBMCs, or DNA extracted from either of those sample types. Broader findings and caveats from the paper: Clinical and demographic metadata were provided uncurated, with the amount varying by source and participant.

The specimen was peripheral blood. The clonotype originates from a woman aged 18-29 years who had recovered from COVID-19. Here the chain combines TRBV4-3 and TRBJ2-1, with TRBD2 matching 7 junction bases. The CDR3 is CASSQTRLARENNEQFF. The base sequence is TGCGCCAGCAGCCAGACTAGACTAGCAAGGGAAAACAATGAGCAGTTCTTC.